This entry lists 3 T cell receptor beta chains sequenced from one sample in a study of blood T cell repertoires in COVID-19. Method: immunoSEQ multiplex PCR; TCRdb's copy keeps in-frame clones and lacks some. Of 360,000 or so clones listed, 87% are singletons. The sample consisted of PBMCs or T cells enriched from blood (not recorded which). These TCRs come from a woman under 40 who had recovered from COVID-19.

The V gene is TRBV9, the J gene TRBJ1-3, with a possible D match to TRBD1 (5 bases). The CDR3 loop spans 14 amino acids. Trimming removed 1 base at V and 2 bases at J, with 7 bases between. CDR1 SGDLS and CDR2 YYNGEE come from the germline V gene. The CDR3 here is CASSVPGTGNTIYF. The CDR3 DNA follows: TGTGCCAGCAGCGTACCAGGGACTGGAAACACCATATATTTT.

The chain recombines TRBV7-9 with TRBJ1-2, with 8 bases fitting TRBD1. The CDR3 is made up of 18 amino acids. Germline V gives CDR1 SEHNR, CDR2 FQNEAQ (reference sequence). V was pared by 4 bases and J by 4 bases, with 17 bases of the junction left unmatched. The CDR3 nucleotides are TGTGCCAGCAGCTCGCCCGGACAGGGCGGGTCAAACGTCTATGGCTACACCTTC. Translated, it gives CASSSPGQGGSNVYGYTF.

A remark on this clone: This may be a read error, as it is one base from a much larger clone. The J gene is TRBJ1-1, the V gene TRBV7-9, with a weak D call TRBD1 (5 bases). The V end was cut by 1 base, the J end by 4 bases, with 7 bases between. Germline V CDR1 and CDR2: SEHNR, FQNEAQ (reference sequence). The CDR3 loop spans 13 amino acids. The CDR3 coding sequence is TGTGCCAGCAGCTTAGAGCAGGGCACTGAAGCTTTCTTT. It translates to CASSLEQGTEAFF. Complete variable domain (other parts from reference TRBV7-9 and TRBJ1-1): DTGVSQNPRHKITKRGQNVTFRCDPISEHNRLYWYRQTLGQGPEFLTYFQNEAQLEKSRLLSDRFSAERPKGSFSTLEIQRTEQGDSAMYLCASSLEQGTEAFFGQGTRLTVV.